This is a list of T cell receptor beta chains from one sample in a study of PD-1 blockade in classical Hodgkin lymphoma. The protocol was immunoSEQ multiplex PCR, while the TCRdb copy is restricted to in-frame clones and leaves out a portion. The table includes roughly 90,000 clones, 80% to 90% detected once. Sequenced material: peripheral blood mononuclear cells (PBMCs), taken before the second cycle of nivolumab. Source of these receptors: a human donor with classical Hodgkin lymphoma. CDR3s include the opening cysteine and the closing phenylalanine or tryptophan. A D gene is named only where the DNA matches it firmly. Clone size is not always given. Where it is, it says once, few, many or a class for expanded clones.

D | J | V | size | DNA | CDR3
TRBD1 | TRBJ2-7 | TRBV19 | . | TGTGCCAGTAGTCCCTCCGGGACAGGGATAGGGCAGTACTTC | CASSPSGTGIGQYF
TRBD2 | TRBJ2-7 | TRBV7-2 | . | TGTGCCAGCAGCTTAGGCGGGAGGGCCGACGAGCAGTACTTC | CASSLGGRADEQYF
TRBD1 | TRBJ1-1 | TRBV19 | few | TGTGCCAGTAGTATAGATCGGGAACAGGGGGCTGGGAACACTGAAGCTTTCTTT | CASSIDREQGAGNTEAFF
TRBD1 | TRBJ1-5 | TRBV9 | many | TGTGCCAGCAGTGCCTCCGGGACAGGGGTTCAGCCCCAGCATTTT | CASSASGTGVQPQHF
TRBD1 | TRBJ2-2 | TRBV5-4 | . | TGTGCCAGCAGCTTTCCGGCAGGGGGCAATCCCAACACCGGGGAGCTGTTTTTT | CASSFPAGGNPNTGELFF
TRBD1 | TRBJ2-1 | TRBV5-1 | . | TGCGCCAGCAGACCGGGACAGCAATACAATGAGCAGTTCTTC | CASRPGQQYNEQFF
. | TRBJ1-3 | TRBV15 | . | TGTGCCACCAGCGGCAGGGACACCAGCTCTGGAAACACCATATATTTT | CATSGRDTSSGNTIYF
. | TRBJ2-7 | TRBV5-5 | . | TGTGCCAGCAGCTTTCTAATCGAGGAGGAGCAGTACTTC | CASSFLIEEEQYF
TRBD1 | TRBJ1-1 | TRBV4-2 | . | TGTGCCAGCAGCAAGACAGGGGGCTCGAACACTGAAGCTTTCTTT | CASSKTGGSNTEAFF
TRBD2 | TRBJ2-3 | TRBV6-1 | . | TGTGCCAGCAGCGTGGGACTAGCGGGAGCCCTGCCGCAGTATTTT | CASSVGLAGALPQYF
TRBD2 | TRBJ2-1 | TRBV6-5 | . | TGTGCCAGCGGTACTAGCGGGAGTTTCTCGGGCCCTCAGTTCTTC | CASGTSGSFSGPQFF
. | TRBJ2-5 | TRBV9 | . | TGTGCCAGCAGCCCCGGGGGCGCGAGGGTAGAGACCCAGTACTTC | CASSPGGARVETQYF
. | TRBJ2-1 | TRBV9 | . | TGTGCCAGCAGCGTAGTAGGGAGGGGGCTGTCCTACAATGAGCAGTTCTTC | CASSVVGRGLSYNEQFF
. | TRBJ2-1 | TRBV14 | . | TGTGCCAGCAGCCAAGAGGGGACTTTGTTCAATGAGCAGTTCTTC | CASSQEGTLFNEQFF
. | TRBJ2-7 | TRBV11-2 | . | TGTGCCAGCAGCTTAGCCATCTCCTACGAGCAGTACTTC | CASSLAISYEQYF
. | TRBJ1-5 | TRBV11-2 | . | TGTGCCAGGGGCCCGGAGGGGCGCCGGAGCAATCAGCCCCAGCATTTT | CARGPEGRRSNQPQHF
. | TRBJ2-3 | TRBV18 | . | TGTGCCAGCTCACCAGGGGCTGGCACAGATACGCAGTATTTT | CASSPGAGTDTQYF
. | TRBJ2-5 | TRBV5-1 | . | TGCGCCAGCAGCTTGGAACTTCAAGAGACCCAGTACTTC | CASSLELQETQYF
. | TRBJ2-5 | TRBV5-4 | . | TGTGCCAGCAGCTTAGCTCCGGGAAGCGGAGAGACCCAGTACTTC | CASSLAPGSGETQYF
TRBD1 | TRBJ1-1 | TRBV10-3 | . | TGTGCCATCAGTGCGGACAGGGGCAGGAACACTGAAGCTTTCTTT | CAISADRGRNTEAFF
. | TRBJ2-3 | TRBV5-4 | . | TGTGCCAGCAGCGCGGCTAGGACAGAGTACACAGATACGCAGTATTTT | CASSAARTEYTDTQYF
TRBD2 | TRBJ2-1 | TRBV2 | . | TGTGCCAGCAGTGATGTAGCGGGAGGCCGGCAGTTCTTC | CASSDVAGGRQFF
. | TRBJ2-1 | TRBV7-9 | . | TGTGCCAGCAGCTCGACGGGTCCCAATGAGCAGTTCTTC | CASSSTGPNEQFF
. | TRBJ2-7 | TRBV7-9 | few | TGTGCCAGCAGCCCCGGTTTCGAGCAGTACTTC | CASSPGFEQYF
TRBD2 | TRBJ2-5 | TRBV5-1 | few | TGCGCCAGCAGCTTGTGGGGGCCCCAGCGGGAGGCGGAGACCCAGTACTTC | CASSLWGPQREAETQYF
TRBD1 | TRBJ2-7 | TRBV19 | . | TGTGCCAGTAGTATCCCCCCGACAGGGCTCTCCTACGAGCAGTACTTC | CASSIPPTGLSYEQYF
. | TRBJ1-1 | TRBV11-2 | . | TGTGCCAGCAGCCCACGACAGGCCCTGGGGACTGAAGCTTTCTTT | CASSPRQALGTEAFF
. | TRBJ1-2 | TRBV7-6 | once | TGTGCCAGCAGCCTAGGGGCGGGGGGCGCTGTCGGCTACACCTTC | CASSLGAGGAVGYTF
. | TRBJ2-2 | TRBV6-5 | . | TGTGCCAGCAGTTACTCCCGGGGCACCGGGGAGCTGTTTTTT | CASSYSRGTGELFF
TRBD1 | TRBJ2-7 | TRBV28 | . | TGTGCCAGCAGTCGACAGGGGGTCAACGAGCAGTACTTC | CASSRQGVNEQYF
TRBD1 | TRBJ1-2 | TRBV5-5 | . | TGTGCCAGCATCACCGGGACAGGGAGCTATGGCTACACCTTC | CASITGTGSYGYTF
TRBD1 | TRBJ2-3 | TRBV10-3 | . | TGTGCCATCACAGGGACAGACACAGATACGCAGTATTTT | CAITGTDTDTQYF
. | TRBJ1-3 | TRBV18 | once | TGTGCCAGCTCACCAGAACAGACGGGTGGAAACACCATATATTTT | CASSPEQTGGNTIYF
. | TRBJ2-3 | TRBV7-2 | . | TGTGCCAGCAGCTTACTGGGCCAATTGGCAGATACGCAGTATTTT | CASSLLGQLADTQYF
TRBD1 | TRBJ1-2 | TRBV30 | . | TGTGCCTGGAGTGTATACGGGACAGGTCCCGCCGGTGGCTACACCTTC | CAWSVYGTGPAGGYTF
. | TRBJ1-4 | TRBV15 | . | TGTGCCACCAGCAGAGGGGACATTCCCCCAAAACTGTTTTTT | CATSRGDIPPKLFF
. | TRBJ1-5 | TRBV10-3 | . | TGTGCCATCAGTGAGAGGGGGGGGAGCAATCAGCCCCAGCATTTT | CAISERGGSNQPQHF
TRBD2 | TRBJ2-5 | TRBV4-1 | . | TGCGCCAGCAGCCAAGGAGGGAGCGGGATAGAGACCCAGTACTTC | CASSQGGSGIETQYF
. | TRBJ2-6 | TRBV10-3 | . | TGTGCCAGCTCGTGGGGGGCCAACGTCCTGACTTTC | CASSWGANVLTF
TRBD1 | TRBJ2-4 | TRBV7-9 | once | TGTGCCAGCAGTAGAGGACAGGGGAGAAACATTCAGTACTTC | CASSRGQGRNIQYF
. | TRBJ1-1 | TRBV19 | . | TGTGCCAGTAGTATAGCGGCGAACACTGAAGCTTTCTTT | CASSIAANTEAFF
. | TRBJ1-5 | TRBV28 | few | TGTGCCAGCAGTGGGACGTTTAGCAATCAGCCCCAGCATTTT | CASSGTFSNQPQHF
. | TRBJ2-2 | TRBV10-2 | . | TGCGCCAGCAGTGAGGTCACCGGGGAGCTGTTTTTT | CASSEVTGELFF
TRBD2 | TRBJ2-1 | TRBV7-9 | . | TGTGCCAGCACCCTAGCGGGAGGAGGAAATGAGCAGTTCTTC | CASTLAGGGNEQFF
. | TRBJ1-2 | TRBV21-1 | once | TGTGCCAGCAGCAAAGGGAGACGGAATGGCTACACCTTC | CASSKGRRNGYTF
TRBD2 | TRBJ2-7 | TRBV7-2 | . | TGTGCCAGCAGCTATGGGACTAGCGGGTACGAGCAGTACTTC | CASSYGTSGYEQYF
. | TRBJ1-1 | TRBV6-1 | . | TGTGCCAGCGGAGGGGCTCCTGAAGCTTTCTTT | CASGGAPEAFF
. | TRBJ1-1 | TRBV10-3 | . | TGTGCCATCAGTGATGCCTTTATGAACACTGAAGCTTTCTTT | CAISDAFMNTEAFF
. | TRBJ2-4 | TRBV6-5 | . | TGTGCCAGCAGTTCACCAGGGTTGGTTGACATTCAGTACTTC | CASSSPGLVDIQYF
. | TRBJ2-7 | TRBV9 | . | TGTGCCAGCAGCGTAGAGGAGGGAAAAGGGAGCTACGAGCAGTACTTC | CASSVEEGKGSYEQYF
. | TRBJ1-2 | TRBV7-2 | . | TGTGCCAGCAGCTTAGAACTGACAGGTACCGCAGGCTACACCTTC | CASSLELTGTAGYTF
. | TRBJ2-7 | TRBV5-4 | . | TGTGCCAGCAGCTTGGAGGCGACTGCCTACGAGCAGTACTTC | CASSLEATAYEQYF
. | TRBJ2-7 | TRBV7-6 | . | TGTGCCAGCAGCTCATTTATAGGCCTTTTAAGGGAGCAGTACTTC | CASSSFIGLLREQYF